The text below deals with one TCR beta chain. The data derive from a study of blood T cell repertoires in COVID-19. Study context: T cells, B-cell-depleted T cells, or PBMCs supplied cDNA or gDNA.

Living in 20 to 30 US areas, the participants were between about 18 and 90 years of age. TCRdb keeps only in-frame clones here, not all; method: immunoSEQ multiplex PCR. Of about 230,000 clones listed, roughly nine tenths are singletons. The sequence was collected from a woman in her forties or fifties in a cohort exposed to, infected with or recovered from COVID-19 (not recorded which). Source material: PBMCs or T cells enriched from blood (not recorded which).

The DNA for the CDR3 is TGTGCCAGCAGTGGGGGACAGGGGATTGCTTTCTTT. Translated, it gives CASSGGQGIAFF. The V and J genes are TRBV6-4 and TRBJ1-1; 10 positions agree with TRBD1. Trimming at V came to 4 bases and at J to 11 bases, leaving 4 bases not matched to a gene. The CDR3 is 12 residues long. Germline lookup yields CDR1 MRHNA and CDR2 SNTAGT.